These 17 T cell receptor beta chains were all obtained from the same sample, sequenced in a study of blood T cell repertoires in COVID-19. Sequencing used immunoSEQ multiplex PCR; TCRdb keeps in-frame clones, though not all of them. The data show a few hundred thousand clones, about 89% seen once. The sequenced sample consisted of PBMCs or T cells enriched from blood (not recorded which). These receptors originate from a woman aged 40 to 55 who had recovered from COVID-19.

The chain is built from TRBV4-3 and TRBJ2-3; 9 bases line up with TRBD2. This CDR3 comprises 15 residues. V gave up 2 bases and J gave up 1 base; unmatched junction bases: 1. Germline-derived CDR1 and CDR2 are LGHNA and YSLEER. The CDR3 region has the DNA TGCGCCAGCAGCCAACGGACTAGCGGCACAGATACGCAGTATTTT. Translated: CASSQRTSGTDTQYF.

The V call is TRBV27, the J call TRBJ2-5, with a possible D match to TRBD2 (7 bases). The CDR3 runs 13 residues. V was pared by 4 bases and J by 5 bases, with 11 bases between. Germline V lookup: CDR1 MNHEY, CDR2 SMNVEV (reference sequence). The CDR3 nucleotides are TGTGCCAGCAGTTGGGGGGGCGGGGAGACCCAGTACTTC. Amino acid sequence: CASSWGGGETQYF.

This clone occurred a few times. V usage is TRBV7-9 and J usage is TRBJ2-2, with 7 bases matching TRBD2. Trimming removed 5 bases from V and 6 bases from J; junction bases left unmatched: 9. Per germline, CDR1 SEHNR and CDR2 FQNEAQ (reference sequence). This CDR3 has 15 amino acids. In nucleotides, the CDR3 is TGTGCCAGCAGCCCTCCTTTAGCGGGCGCCGGGGAGCTGTTTTTT. Its protein product is CASSPPLAGAGELFF.

This sequence joins TRBV15 and TRBJ1-2; 8 bases line up with TRBD1. This CDR3 spans 15 amino acids. From germline, CDR1 is LNHNV and CDR2 YYDKDF (reference sequence). The trim removed 0 bases at V and 6 bases at J, leaving 6 bases unmatched. CDR3 nucleotide sequence: TGTGCCACCAGCAGAGAGGGGGACAGGCTAAATGGCTACACCTTC. The encoded protein is CATSREGDRLNGYTF.

This clone was seen a single time. The J gene is TRBJ1-1, the V gene TRBV19; 9 positions match TRBD1. J lost 4 bases, V lost 6 bases, and 6 bases had no gene match. The CDR3 loop spans 14 amino acids. Looked up from germline, CDR1 is LNHDA and CDR2 is SQIVND (reference sequence). CDR3 protein: CASRHDRGFTEAFF. CDR3 sequence (DNA): TGTGCCAGTAGGCATGACAGGGGGTTCACTGAAGCTTTCTTT.

The chain is built from TRBV5-4 and TRBJ2-3; no definite D call. V lost 4 bases and J lost 0, with 12 bases in between. Germline V gene data show CDR1 as SGHNT and CDR2 as YYREEE (reference sequence). The CDR3 is made up of 15 amino acids. The CDR3 sequence: CASSEVASSTDTQYF. CDR3 bases: TGTGCCAGCAGCGAGGTAGCATCTAGCACAGATACGCAGTATTTT. Together with reference TRBV5-4 and TRBJ2-3, the CDR3 gives the full variable domain: ETGVTQSPTHLIKTRGQQVTLRCSSQSGHNTVSWYQQALGQGPQFIFQYYREEENGRGNFPPRFSGLQFPNYSSELNVNALELDDSALYLCASSEVASSTDTQYFGPGTRLTVL.

This clone showed up just a few times. The chain joins TRBV24-1 to TRBJ1-5; TRBD1 agrees at 11 bases. V trimming: 3 bases; J trimming: 5 bases; junction bases outside the gene matches: 5. Germline V gene data show CDR1 as KGHDR and CDR2 as SFDVKD. The CDR3 has 16 residues. The chain's CDR3 is CATSDAGTGGDQPQHF. CDR3 DNA sequence: TGTGCCACCAGTGATGCAGGGACAGGGGGGGATCAGCCCCAGCATTTT.

V usage is TRBV5-1 and J usage is TRBJ2-5, with 8 bases aligning to TRBD1. This CDR3 has 14 amino acids. Germline lookup yields CDR1 SGHRS and CDR2 YFSETQ. Trimming removed 3 bases from V and 1 base from J; junction bases left unmatched: 2. CDR3 in amino acids: CASSSGQGQETQYF. The CDR3 DNA reads TGCGCCAGCAGCTCTGGACAGGGCCAAGAGACCCAGTACTTC.

The rearrangement uses TRBV7-3 and TRBJ2-3; possible D gene TRBD1, 5 bases. Germline lookup yields CDR1 SGHTA and CDR2 FQGTGA. The CDR3 contains 16 residues. V lost 5 bases to trimming and J lost 0 bases, with 15 bases between them. The CDR3 region is CASSPQTGSSTDTQYF. As DNA, the CDR3 is TGTGCCAGCAGCCCTCAAACAGGATCTAGCACAGATACGCAGTATTTT.

The genes are TRBV30 and TRBJ2-7; 7 nucleotides agree with TRBD1. V gave up 0 bases and J gave up 6 bases; unmatched junction bases: 8. This CDR3 is built from 14 residues. Looked up from germline, CDR1 is GTSNPN and CDR2 is SVGIG (reference sequence). DNA for the CDR3: TGTGCCTGGAGTGTACCCTACAGGGGTGGCGAGCAGTACTTC. It yields the protein CAWSVPYRGGEQYF. Full variable domain (remainder filled in from reference TRBV30 and TRBJ2-7): SQTIHQWPATLVQPVGSPLSLECTVEGTSNPNLYWYRQAAGRGLQLLFYSVGIGQISSEVPQNLSASRPQDRQFILSSKKLLLSDSGFYLCAWSVPYRGGEQYFGPGTRLTVT.

This chain connects TRBV6-5 to TRBJ2-7; 10 bases are a match to TRBD2. J gave up 0 bases and V 7 bases, and 6 bases lay outside the gene matches. Germline values: CDR1 MNHEY, CDR2 SVGAGI. The CDR3 is 15 amino acids. This CDR3 reads CASTSGSSSSYEQYF. DNA for the CDR3: TGTGCCAGCACTAGCGGGAGTTCTTCCTCCTACGAGCAGTACTTC.

The gene calls are TRBV14 and TRBJ1-3, with TRBD1 as a possible D gene (5 bases). CDR3 length: 15 amino acids. Deletions cut 0 bases from V and 4 bases from J, with 10 bases between. Per the germline V gene, CDR1 is SGHDN and CDR2 is FVKESK. CDR3 bases: TGTGCCAGCAGCCAAGATTGGGGCAGCGGAAACACCATATATTTT. Protein sequence: CASSQDWGSGNTIYF.

The rearrangement uses TRBV24-1 and TRBJ2-1; 11 nucleotides match TRBD2. The CDR3 runs 15 residues. Unmatched junction bases numbered 4, after V lost 10 bases and J lost 0 bases. CDR1 is KGHDR, CDR2 SFDVKD, per germline. The DNA of the CDR3 is TGTGCCACAGCCACTAGCGGGGGCTCCTACAATGAGCAGTTCTTC. Translating it yields CATATSGGSYNEQFF.

J is TRBJ2-7 and V is TRBV7-2; 8 positions match TRBD1. Trimming took 5 bases from V and 2 from J; bases not matched to a gene: 5. CDR3 length: 14 amino acids. Germline CDR1 SGHTA, CDR2 FQGNSA. Written as DNA, the CDR3 is TGTGCCAGCAGCCGGACAGGGTTTGCCTACGAGCAGTACTTC. Amino acids: CASSRTGFAYEQYF.

CDR3 region: CASSFSPGTEAFF. CDR3 nucleotides: TGTGCCAGCAGCTTTTCCCCGGGCACTGAAGCTTTCTTT. V is TRBV11-3 and J is TRBJ1-1; D is uncertain. The CDR3 totals 13 residues. Trimming took 3 bases from V and 4 from J, leaving 9 bases between them. Germline CDR1 and CDR2: SGHNT and YENEEA.

This chain uses TRBV6-1 with TRBJ1-3, with D maybe TRBD1 (5 bases). The V gene lost 2 bases and the J gene lost 4 bases, with 18 bases spanning the gap. The CDR3 loop spans 17 amino acids. CDR1 MNHNS and CDR2 SASEGT come from the germline V gene. The DNA of the CDR3 is TGTGCCAGCAGTGAAACTGGCGTGGCAGGGAAAGGAAACACCATATATTTT. Its translation: CASSETGVAGKGNTIYF.

This chain links TRBV28 with TRBJ2-1; D is perhaps TRBD1 (6 bases). The CDR3 runs 14 residues. The germline V and J ends were trimmed by 3 bases and 7 bases, with 13 bases remaining between them. Per the germline V gene, CDR1 is MDHEN and CDR2 is SYDVKM. CDR3 sequence reads: CASSLTGGWNEQFF. The CDR3 nucleotides read TGTGCCAGCAGTTTGACAGGCGGTTGGAATGAGCAGTTCTTC.